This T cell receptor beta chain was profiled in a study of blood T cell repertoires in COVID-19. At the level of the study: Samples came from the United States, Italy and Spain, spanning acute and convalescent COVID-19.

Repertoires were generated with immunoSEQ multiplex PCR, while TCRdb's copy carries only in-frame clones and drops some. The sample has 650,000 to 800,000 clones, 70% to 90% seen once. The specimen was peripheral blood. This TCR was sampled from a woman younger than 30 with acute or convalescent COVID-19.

CDR3 nucleotide sequence: TGTGCCAGCAGTTTTCGGCTAGCGGGGGGGGATACGCAGTATTTT. It encodes CASSFRLAGGDTQYF. This chain uses TRBV2 with TRBJ2-3; 12 positions match TRBD2. The germline V gene has CDR1 SNHLY and CDR2 FYNNEI. The CDR3 covers 15 residues. The junction had 6 bases not matched to a gene; V was cut back by 5 bases and J by 6 bases.